This T cell receptor beta chain was sequenced for a study of shared clonotypes between healthy human individuals. V was pared by 0 bases and J by 8 bases, with 13 bases between. The CDR3 extends over 15 amino acids. Germline CDR1 WNHNN, CDR2 SYGVQD (reference sequence). Authors' methods: Sequence data from immunoSEQ were junction-only and lacked quality scores; consequently, filtering differed. The table came from immunoSEQ multiplex PCR; TCRdb's copy has only in-frame clones and leaves some out. V and J calls and clone size come straight from that table; D and trimming were deduced from the DNA. The table lists millions of clones, more than 80% of them singletons. On this clone: What it recognizes is unknown.

A split of CD4+ cells into CD45RA+ naive and CD45RA-negative memory subsets was performed. Broader study findings: Four donors had about 5.1% of their naive CD4 clonotypes in common. Larger estimated richness was generally recorded for naive subsets relative to memory subsets.

This TCR was sampled from a man aged 18 to 29 in good health. Some clones in this sample may be carry-over from other donors' samples. Sequencing was performed on naive CD4+ T cells from PBMCs. Subset specified: CD45RA+ positively selected. This chain connects TRBV10-1 to TRBJ1-4; D remains unclear. The CDR3 region has the DNA TGCGCCAGCAGTGAGTCGACTAATTTTAACGAAAAACTGTTTTTT. It translates to CASSESTNFNEKLFF.